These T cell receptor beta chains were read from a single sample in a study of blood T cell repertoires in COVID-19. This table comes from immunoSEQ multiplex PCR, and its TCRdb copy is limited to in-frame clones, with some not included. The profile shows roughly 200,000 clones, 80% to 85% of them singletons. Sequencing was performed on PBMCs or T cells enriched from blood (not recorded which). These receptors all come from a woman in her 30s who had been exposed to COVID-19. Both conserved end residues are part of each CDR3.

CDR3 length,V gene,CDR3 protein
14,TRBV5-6,CASSIQRGPTQQYF
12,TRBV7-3,CATPGRGGELFF
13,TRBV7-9,CASSRTGGYGYTF
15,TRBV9,CASSLIPGQVEGYTF
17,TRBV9,CASSAALGSGTKNIQYF
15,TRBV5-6,CASSLGHPSNYGYTF
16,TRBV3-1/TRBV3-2,CASSQEVEIFSGGYTF
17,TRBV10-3,CATRERGVLPAVYEQYF
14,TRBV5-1,CASRAFLSGNTIYF
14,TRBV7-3,CASSLGRGNTEAFF
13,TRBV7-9,CASSSTGAVGYTF
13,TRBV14,CASSQLLNEKLFF
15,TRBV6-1,CASSELAGAYNEQFF
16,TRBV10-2,CASSLFSGAPYNEQFF
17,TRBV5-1,CASSLGIAGDKTDTQYF
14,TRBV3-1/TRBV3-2,CASSHPSGNTEAFF
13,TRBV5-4,CASSLDSNYGYTF
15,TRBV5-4,CASSLDLPGITEAFF